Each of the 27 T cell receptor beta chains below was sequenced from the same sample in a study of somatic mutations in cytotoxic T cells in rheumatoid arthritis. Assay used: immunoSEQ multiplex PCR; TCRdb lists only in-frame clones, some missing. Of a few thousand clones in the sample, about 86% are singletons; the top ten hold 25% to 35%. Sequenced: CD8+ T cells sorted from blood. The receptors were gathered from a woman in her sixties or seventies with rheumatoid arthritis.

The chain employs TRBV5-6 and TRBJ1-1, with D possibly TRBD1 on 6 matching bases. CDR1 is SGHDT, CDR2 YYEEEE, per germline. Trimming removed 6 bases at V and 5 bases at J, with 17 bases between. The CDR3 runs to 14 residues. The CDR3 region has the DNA TGTGCCAGCAACAGGGTAGCAGGGCGAACTGAAGCTTTCTTT. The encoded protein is CASNRVAGRTEAFF.

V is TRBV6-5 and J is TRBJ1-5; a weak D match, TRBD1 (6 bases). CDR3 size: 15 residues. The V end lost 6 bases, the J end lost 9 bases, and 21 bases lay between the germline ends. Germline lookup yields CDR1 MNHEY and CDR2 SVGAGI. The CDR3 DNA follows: TGTGCCAGCAGATCCGACAGGACCGCTGAGGGGCCCCAGCATTTT. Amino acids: CASRSDRTAEGPQHF.

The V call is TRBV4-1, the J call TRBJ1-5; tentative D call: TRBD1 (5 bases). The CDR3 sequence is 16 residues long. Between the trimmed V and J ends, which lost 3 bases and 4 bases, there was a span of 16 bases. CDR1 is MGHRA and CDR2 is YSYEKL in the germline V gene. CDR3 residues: CASSQQSQGRNQPQHF. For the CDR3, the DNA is TGCGCCAGCAGCCAGCAGAGCCAGGGCCGAAATCAGCCCCAGCATTTT.

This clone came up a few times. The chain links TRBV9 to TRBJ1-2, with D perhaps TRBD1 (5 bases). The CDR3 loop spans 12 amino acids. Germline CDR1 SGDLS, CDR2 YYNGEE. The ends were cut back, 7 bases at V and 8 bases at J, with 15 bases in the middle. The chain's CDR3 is CASYRTGGGYTF. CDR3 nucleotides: TGTGCCAGCTACAGGACGGGGGGAGGCTACACCTTC.

The CDR3 loop is CASSPWTSGGGEQYF. In DNA form, the CDR3 reads TGTGCCAGCAGCCCCTGGACTAGCGGGGGCGGCGAGCAGTACTTC. This sequence joins TRBV7-8 and TRBJ2-7, with 13 bases lining up with TRBD2. The CDR3 is made up of 15 amino acids. V trimming: 5 bases; J trimming: 6 bases; junction bases outside the gene matches: 7. Germline V gene sequence: CDR1 SGHVS, CDR2 FQNEAQ. The whole variable domain, remainder taken from reference TRBV7-8 and TRBJ2-7, is GAGVSQSPRYKVAKRGQDVALRCDPISGHVSLFWYQQALGQGPEFLTYFQNEAQLDKSGLPSDRFFAERPEGSVSTLKIQRTQQEDSAVYLCASSPWTSGGGEQYFGPGTRLTVT.

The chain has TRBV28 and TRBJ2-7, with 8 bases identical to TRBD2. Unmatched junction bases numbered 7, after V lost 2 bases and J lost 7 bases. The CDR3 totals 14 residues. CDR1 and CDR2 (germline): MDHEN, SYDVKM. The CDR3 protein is CASSLLAGLYEQYF. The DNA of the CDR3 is TGTGCCAGCAGTTTACTAGCGGGTCTGTATGAGCAGTACTTC.

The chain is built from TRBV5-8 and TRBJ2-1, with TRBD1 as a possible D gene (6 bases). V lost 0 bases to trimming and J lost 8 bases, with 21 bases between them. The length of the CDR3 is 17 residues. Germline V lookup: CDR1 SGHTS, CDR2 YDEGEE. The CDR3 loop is CASSLGFSVGASDEQFF. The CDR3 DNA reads TGTGCCAGCAGCTTGGGGTTTAGTGTGGGGGCTTCGGATGAGCAGTTCTTC.

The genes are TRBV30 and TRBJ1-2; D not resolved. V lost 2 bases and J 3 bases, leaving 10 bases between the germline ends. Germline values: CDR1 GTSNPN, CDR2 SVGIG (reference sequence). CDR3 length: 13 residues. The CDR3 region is CAWSLDGYYGYTF. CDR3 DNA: TGTGCCTGGAGTCTCGACGGGTACTATGGCTACACCTTC.

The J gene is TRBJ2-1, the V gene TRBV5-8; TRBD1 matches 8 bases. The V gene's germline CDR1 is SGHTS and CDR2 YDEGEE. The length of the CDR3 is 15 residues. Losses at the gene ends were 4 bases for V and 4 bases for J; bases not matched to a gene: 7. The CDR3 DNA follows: TGTGCCAGCAGCATCGGGACAGGCATTTACAATGAGCAGTTCTTC. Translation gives CASSIGTGIYNEQFF.

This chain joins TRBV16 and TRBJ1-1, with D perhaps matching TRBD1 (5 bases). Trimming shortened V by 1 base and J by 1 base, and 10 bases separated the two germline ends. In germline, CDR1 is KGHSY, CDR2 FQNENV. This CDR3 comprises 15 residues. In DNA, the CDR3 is TGTGCCAGCAGCCAATGGGGGGGGACGAACACTGAAGCTTTCTTT. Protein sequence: CASSQWGGTNTEAFF.

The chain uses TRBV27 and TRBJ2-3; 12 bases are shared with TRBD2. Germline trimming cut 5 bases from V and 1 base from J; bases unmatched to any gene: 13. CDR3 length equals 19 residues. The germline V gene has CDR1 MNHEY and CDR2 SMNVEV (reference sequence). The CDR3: CASSPLRGSSGGGTDTQYF. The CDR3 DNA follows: TGTGCCAGCAGTCCCCTTCGTGGTTCTAGCGGGGGGGGCACAGATACGCAGTATTTT.

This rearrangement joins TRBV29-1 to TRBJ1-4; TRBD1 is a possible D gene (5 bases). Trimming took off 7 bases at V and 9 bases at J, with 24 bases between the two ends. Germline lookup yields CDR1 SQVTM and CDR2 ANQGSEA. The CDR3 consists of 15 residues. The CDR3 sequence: CSAVSEHDSPQKLFF. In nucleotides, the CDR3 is TGCAGCGCCGTCTCCGAACATGACAGCCCCCAAAAACTGTTTTTT.

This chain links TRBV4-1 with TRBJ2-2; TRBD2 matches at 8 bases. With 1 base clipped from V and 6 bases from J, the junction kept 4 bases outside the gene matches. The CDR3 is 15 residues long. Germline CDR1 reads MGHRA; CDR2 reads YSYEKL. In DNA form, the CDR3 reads TGCGCCAGCAGCCAAGCGGGAGGGCCATCCGGGGAGCTGTTTTTT. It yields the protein CASSQAGGPSGELFF.

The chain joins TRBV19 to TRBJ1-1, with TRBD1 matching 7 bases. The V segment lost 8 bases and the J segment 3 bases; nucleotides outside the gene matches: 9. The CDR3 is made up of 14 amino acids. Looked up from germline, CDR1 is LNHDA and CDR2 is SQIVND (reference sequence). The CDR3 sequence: CASETGRRYTEAFF. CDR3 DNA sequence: TGTGCCAGTGAGACAGGGAGGAGGTACACTGAAGCTTTCTTT.

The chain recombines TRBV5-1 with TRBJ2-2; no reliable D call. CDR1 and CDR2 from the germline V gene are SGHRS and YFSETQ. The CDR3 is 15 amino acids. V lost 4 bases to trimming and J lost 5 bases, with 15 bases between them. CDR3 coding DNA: TGCGCCAGCAGCCCTTCCGGAACACAGACCGGGGAGCTGTTTTTT. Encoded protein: CASSPSGTQTGELFF.

The CDR3 DNA reads as TGCGCCAGCAGCCAAGGGGGCCGGAGCACAGATACGCAGTATTTT. Translated, it gives CASSQGGRSTDTQYF. The V call is TRBV4-3, the J call TRBJ2-3; weak D call: TRBD1 (5 bases). The CDR3 is made up of 15 amino acids. The V end lost 1 base, the J end lost 0 bases, and 8 bases lay between the germline ends. Looked up from germline, CDR1 is LGHNA and CDR2 is YSLEER.

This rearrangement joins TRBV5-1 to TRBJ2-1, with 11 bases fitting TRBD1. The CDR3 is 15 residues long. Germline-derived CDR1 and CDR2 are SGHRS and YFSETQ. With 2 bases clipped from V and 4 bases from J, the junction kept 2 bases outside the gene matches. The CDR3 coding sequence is TGCGCCAGCAGCTTCGGGGACAGGGGGTACAATGAGCAGTTCTTC. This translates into CASSFGDRGYNEQFF.

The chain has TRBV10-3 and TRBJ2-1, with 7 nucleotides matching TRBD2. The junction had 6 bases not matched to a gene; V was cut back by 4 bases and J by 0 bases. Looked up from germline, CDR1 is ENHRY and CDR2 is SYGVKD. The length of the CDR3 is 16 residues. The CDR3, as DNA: TGTGCCATCAGTGGAGGCAGCGGGACCTCCTACAATGAGCAGTTCTTC. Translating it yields CAISGGSGTSYNEQFF.

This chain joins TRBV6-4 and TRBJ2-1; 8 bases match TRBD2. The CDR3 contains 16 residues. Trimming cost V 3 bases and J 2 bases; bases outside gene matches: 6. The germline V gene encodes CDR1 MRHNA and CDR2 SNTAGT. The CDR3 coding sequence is TGTGCCAGCAGTGAGGTCGGGGGGGCCGCCTACAATGAGCAGTTCTTC. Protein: CASSEVGGAAYNEQFF.

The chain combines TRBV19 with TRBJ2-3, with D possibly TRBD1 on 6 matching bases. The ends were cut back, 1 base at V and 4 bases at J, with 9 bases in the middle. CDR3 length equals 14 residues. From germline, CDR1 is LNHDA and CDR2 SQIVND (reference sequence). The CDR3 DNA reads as TGTGCCAGTAGTATAGGGGGGCTGGCAGATACGCAGTATTTT. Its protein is CASSIGGLADTQYF.

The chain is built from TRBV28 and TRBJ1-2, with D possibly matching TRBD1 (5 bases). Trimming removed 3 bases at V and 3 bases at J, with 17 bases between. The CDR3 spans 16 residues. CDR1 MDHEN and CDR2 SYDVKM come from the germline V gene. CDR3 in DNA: TGTGCCAGCAGTTTTTTGGCGGGGGTTGGGGACTATGGCTACACCTTC. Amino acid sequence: CASSFLAGVGDYGYTF.

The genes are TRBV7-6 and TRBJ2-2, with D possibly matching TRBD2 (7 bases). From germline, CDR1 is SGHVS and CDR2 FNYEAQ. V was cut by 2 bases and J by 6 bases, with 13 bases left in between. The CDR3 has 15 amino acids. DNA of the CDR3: TGTGCCAGCAGCTTACTAGCGGCAGGGGCCGGGGAGCTGTTTTTT. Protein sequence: CASSLLAAGAGELFF.

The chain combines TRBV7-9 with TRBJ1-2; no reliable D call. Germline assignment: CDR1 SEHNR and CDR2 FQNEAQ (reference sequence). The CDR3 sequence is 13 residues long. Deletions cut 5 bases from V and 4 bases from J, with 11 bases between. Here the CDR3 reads CASSPPGGYGYTF. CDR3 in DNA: TGTGCCAGCAGCCCACCCGGAGGCTATGGCTACACCTTC.

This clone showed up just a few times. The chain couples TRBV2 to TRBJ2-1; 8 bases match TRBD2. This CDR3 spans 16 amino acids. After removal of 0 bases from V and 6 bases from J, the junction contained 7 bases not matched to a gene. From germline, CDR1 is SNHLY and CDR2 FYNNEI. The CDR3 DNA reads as TGTGCCAGCAGTGAAGCGTCGGGGGGGGCCTCCAATGAGCAGTTCTTC. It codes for CASSEASGGASNEQFF.

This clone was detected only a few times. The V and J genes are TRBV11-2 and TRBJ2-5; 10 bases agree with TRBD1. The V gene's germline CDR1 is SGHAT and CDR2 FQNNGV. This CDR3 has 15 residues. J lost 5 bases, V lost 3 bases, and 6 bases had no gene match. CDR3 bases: TGTGCCAGCAGCTTGACAGGGGGCGAGGTGGAGACCCAGTACTTC. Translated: CASSLTGGEVETQYF.

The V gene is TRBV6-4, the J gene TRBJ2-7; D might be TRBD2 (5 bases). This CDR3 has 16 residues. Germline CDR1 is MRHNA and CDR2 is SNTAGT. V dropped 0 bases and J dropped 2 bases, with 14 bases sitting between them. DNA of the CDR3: TGTGCCAGCAGTGACTCGAGACTACCTACCCCCTACGAGCAGTACTTC. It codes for CASSDSRLPTPYEQYF.

DNA of the CDR3: TGTGCCAGCAGTTTACTAGCGGGGGTCCCGAGCTCCTACGAGCAGTACTTC. Encoded protein: CASSLLAGVPSSYEQYF. The V gene is TRBV27, the J gene TRBJ2-7, with 10 bases lining up with TRBD2. The junction had 7 bases not matched to a gene; V was cut back by 2 bases and J by 0 bases. The CDR3 contains 17 residues. From germline, CDR1 is MNHEY and CDR2 SMNVEV (reference sequence).